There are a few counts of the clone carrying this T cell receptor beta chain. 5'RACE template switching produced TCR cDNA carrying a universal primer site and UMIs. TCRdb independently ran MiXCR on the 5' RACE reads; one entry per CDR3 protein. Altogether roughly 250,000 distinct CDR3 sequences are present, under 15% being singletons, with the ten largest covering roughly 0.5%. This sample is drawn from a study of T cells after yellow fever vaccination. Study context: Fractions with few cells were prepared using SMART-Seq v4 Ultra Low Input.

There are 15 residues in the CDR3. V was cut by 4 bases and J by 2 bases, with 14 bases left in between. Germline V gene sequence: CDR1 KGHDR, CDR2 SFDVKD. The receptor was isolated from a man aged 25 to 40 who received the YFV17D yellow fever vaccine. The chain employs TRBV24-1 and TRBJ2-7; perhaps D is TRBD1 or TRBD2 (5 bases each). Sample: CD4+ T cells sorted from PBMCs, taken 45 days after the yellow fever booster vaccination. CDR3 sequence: CATSDPRDGTYEQYF. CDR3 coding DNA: TGTGCCACCAGTGACCCCCGGGACGGAACCTACGAGCAGTACTTC.